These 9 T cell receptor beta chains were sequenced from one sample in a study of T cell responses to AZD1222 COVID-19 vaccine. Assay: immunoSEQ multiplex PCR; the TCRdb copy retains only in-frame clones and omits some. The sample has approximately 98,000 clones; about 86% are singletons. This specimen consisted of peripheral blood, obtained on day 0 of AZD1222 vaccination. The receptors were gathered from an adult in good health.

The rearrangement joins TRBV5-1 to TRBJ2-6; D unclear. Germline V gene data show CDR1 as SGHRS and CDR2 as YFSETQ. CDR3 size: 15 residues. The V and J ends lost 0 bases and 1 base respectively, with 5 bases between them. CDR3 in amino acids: CASSLEGSGANVLTF. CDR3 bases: TGCGCCAGCAGCTTGGAGGGATCTGGGGCCAACGTCCTGACTTTC.

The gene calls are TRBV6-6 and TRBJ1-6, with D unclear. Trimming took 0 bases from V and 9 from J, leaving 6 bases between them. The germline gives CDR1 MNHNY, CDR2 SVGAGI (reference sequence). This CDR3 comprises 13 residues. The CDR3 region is CASSYSPGSPLHF. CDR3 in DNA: TGTGCCAGCAGTTACTCGCCGGGTTCACCCCTCCACTTT.

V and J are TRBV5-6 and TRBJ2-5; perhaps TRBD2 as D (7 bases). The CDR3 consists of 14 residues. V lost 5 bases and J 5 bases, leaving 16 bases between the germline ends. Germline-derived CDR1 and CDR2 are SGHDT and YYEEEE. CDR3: CASSWRGGGETQYF. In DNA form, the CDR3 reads TGTGCCAGCAGTTGGAGGGGGGGCGGCGAGACCCAGTACTTC. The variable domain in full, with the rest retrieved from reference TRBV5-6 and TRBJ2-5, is DAGVTQSPTHLIKTRGQQVTLRCSPKSGHDTVSWYQQALGQGPQFIFQYYEEEERQRGNFPDRFSGHQFPNYSSELNVNALLLGDSALYLCASSWRGGGETQYFGPGTRLLVL.

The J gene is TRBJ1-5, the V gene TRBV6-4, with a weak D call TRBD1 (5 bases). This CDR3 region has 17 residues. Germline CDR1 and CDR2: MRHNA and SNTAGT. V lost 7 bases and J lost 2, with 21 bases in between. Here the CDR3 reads CASNTGTKVRCNQPQHF. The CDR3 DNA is TGTGCCAGCAATACCGGGACCAAAGTAAGGTGCAATCAGCCCCAGCATTTT.

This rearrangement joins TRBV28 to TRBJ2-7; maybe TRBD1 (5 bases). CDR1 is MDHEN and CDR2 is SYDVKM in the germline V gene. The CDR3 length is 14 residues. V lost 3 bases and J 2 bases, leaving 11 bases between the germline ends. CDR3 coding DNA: TGTGCCAGCAGTTTGCCCAGGGCGGCCTACGAGCAGTACTTC. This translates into CASSLPRAAYEQYF.

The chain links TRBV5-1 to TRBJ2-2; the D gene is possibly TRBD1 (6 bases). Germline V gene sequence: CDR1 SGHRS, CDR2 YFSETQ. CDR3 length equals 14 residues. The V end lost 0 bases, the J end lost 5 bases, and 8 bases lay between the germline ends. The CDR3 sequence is CASSLGTVTGELFF. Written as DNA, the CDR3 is TGCGCCAGCAGCTTGGGGACAGTTACCGGGGAGCTGTTTTTT.

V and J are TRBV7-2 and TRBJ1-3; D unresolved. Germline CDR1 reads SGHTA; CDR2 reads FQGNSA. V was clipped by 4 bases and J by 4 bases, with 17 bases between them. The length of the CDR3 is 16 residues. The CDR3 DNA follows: TGTGCCAGCAGCTCGCCAGGACTGGCGGGAGGAAACACCATATATTTT. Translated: CASSSPGLAGGNTIYF.

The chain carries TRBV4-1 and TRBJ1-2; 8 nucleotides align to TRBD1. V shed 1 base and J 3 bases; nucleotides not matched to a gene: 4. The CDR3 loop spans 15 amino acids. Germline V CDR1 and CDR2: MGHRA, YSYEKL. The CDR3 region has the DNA TGCGCCAGCAGCCAAGTACCGGGACAGGACTATGGCTACACCTTC. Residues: CASSQVPGQDYGYTF.

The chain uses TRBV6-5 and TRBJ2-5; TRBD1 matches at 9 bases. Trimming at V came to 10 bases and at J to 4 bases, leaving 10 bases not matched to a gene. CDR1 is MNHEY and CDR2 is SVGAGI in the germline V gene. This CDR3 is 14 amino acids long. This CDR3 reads CATGGGQGIETQYF. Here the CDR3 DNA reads TGTGCCACCGGGGGTGGACAGGGGATAGAGACCCAGTACTTC.